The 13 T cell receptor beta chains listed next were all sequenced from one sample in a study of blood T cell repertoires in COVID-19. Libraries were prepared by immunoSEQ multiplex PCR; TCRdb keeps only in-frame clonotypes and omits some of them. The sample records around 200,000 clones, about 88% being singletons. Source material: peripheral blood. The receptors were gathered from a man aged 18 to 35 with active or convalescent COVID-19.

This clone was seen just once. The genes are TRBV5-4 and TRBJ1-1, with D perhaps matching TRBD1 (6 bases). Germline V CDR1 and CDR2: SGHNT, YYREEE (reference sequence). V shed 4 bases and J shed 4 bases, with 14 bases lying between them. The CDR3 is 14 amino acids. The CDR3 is CASSDPRGVTEAFF. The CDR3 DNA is TGTGCCAGCAGCGACCCCAGGGGCGTCACTGAAGCTTTCTTT.

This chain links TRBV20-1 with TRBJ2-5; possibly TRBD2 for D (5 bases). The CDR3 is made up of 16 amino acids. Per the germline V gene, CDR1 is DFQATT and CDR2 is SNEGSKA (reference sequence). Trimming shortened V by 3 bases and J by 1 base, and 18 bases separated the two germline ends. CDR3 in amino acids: CSASPFTSEGQETQYF. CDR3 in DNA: TGCAGTGCTAGTCCGTTTACTAGTGAAGGCCAAGAGACCCAGTACTTC.

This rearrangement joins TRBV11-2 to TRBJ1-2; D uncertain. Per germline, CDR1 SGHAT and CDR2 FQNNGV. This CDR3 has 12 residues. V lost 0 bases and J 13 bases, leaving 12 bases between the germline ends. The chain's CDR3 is CASSLDRESPTF. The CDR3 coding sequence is TGTGCCAGCAGCTTAGATCGGGAGTCCCCCACCTTC.

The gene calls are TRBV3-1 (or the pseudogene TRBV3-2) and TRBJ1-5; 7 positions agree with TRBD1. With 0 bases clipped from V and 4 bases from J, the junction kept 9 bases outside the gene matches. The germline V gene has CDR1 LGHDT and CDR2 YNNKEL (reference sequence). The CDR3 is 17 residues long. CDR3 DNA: TGTGCCAGCAGCCAAGATCTGACAGGGCACACTAATCAGCCCCAGCATTTT. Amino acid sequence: CASSQDLTGHTNQPQHF.

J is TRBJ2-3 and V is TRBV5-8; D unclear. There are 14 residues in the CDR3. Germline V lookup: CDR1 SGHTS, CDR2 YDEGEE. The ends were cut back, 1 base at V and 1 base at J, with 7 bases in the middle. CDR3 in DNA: TGTGCCAGCAGCTTGTTGCAGGGCACAGATACGCAGTATTTT. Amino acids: CASSLLQGTDTQYF.

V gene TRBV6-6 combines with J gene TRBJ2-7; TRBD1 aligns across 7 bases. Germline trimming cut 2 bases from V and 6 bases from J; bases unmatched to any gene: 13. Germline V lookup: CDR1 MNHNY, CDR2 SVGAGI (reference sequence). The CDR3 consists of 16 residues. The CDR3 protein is CASSYSLGQRPGEQYF. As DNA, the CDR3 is TGTGCCAGCAGTTACAGCTTGGGACAGAGACCGGGCGAGCAGTACTTC.

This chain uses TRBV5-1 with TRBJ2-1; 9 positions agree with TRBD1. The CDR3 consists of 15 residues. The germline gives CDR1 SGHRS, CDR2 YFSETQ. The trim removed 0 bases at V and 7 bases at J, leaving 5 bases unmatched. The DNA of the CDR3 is TGCGCCAGCAGCTTGGTTGGGGACAGGGTAAATGAGCAGTTCTTC. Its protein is CASSLVGDRVNEQFF.

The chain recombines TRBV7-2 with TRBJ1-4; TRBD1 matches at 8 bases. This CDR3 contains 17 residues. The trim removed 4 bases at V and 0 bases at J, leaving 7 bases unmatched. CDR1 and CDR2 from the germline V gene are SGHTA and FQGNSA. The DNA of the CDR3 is TGTGCCAGCAGCTCTGGACAGGGATCAGCAACTAATGAAAAACTGTTTTTT. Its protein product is CASSSGQGSATNEKLFF.

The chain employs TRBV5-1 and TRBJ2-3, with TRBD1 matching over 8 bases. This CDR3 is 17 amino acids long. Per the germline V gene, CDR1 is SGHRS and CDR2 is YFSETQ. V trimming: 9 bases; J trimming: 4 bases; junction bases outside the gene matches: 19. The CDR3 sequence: CATSRTGQNLAADTQYF. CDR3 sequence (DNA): TGCGCCACCTCTCGGACAGGGCAAAACCTTGCCGCAGATACGCAGTATTTT.

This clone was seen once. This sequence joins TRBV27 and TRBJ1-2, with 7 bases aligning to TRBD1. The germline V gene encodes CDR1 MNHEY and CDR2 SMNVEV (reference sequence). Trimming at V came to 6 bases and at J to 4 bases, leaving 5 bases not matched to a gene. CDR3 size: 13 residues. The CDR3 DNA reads TGTGCCAGCAGCAACAGGGGCGGCTATGGCTACACCTTC. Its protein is CASSNRGGYGYTF.

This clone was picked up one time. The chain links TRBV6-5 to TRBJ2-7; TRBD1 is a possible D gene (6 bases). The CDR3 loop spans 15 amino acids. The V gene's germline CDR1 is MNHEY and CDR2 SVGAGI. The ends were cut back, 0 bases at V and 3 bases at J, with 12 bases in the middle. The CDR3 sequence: CASSYSSGENYEQYF. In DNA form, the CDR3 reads TGTGCCAGCAGTTACTCATCAGGGGAGAACTACGAGCAGTACTTC.

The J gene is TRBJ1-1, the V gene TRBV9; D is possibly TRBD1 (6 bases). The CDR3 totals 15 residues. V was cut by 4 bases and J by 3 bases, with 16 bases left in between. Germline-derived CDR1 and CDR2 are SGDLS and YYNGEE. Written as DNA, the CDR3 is TGTGCCAGCAGCTTCGGCCCAGGGGCGGACACTGAAGCTTTCTTT. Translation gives CASSFGPGADTEAFF.

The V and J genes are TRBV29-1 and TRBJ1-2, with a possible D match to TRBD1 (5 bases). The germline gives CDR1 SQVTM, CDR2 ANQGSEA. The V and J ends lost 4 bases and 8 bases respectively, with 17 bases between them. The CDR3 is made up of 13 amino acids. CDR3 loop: CSVASPGQGGYTF. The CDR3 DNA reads TGCAGCGTTGCTTCCCCGGGTCAGGGAGGCTACACCTTC.